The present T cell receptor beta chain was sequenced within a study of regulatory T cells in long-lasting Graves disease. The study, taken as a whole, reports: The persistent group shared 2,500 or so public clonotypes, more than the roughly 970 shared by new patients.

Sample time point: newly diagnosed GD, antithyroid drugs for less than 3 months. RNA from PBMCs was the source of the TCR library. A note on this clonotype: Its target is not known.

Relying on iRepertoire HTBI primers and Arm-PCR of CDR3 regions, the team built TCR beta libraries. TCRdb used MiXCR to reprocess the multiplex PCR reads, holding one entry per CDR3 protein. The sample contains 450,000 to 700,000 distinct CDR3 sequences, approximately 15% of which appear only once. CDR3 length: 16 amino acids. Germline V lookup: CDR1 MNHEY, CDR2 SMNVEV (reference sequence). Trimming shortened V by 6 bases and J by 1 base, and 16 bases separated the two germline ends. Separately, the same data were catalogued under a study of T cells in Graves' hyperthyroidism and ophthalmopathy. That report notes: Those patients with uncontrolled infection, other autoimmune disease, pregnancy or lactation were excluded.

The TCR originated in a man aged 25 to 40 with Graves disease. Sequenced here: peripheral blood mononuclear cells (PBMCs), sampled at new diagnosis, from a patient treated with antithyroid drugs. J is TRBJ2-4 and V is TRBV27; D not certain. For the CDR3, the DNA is TGTGCCAGCAGCACACTAAGGACCGATGCCAAAAACATTCAGTACTTC. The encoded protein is CASSTLRTDAKNIQYF.